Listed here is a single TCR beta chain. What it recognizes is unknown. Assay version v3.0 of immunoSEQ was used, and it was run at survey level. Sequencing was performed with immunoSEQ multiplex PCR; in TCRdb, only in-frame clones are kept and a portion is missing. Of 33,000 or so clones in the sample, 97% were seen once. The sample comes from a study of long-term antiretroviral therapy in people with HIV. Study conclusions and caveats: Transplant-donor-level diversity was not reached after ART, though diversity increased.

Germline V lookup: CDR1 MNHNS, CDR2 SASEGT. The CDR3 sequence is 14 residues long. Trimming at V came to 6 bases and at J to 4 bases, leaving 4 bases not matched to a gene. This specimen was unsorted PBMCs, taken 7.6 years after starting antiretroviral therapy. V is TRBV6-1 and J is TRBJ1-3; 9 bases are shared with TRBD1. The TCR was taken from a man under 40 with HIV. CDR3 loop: CASRTTGGGNTIYF. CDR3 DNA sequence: TGTGCCAGCAGGACTACAGGGGGCGGAAACACCATATATTTT.